What follows describes a single TCR beta chain. Its target is unknown. TCRdb processed the reads anew with MiXCR; each CDR3 protein has one entry. Among hundreds of thousands of distinct CDR3 sequences listed, approximately 22% were seen once. The data were obtained in a study of T cell repertoires in cytomegalovirus infection. At the level of the study: Both CMV infection and a matching HLA type were indicated by public TCR beta signatures.

This CDR3 contains 15 residues. Germline V gene data show CDR1 as DFQATT and CDR2 as SNEGSKA (reference sequence). The junction had 6 bases not matched to a gene; V was cut back by 0 bases and J by 5 bases. Points from the study as a whole: Summed frequency of shared TCR beta families picked out CMV carriers who also had the relevant HLA. Ex vivo responses were dominated by HLA-C-restricted CMV-specific TCR beta clonotypes.

V usage is TRBV20-1 and J usage is TRBJ2-1; 8 bases match TRBD2. The source is a human donor in good health (CMV status not recorded). Some clones in this sample may be carry-over from other donors' samples. The specimen was CD8+ T cells from PBMCs. In DNA, the CDR3 is TGCAGTGCTAGAGATCTTAGCGGGGTCCACAATGAGCAGTTCTTC. Its translation: CSARDLSGVHNEQFF.